This entry concerns a single T cell receptor (beta chain). Its antigen is still unknown. The sample comes from a study of CD8 T cells in ankylosing spondylitis. The study, taken as a whole, reports: Typical of ankylosing spondylitis blood, it appeared, was a TCR beta motif of fewer than 10 highly homologous variants. In synovial fluid and blood from reactive arthritis, some motif variants were previously reported.

Quantitative barcoded 5'-RACE was used to prepare TCR beta libraries. TCRdb reprocessed the 5' RACE reads via MiXCR and lists one record per CDR3 protein. Of under 550,000 distinct CDR3 sequences in the sample, more than 25% were seen once. Germline assignment: CDR1 SGHRS and CDR2 YFSETQ. The J segment lost 7 bases and the V segment lost 2 bases, leaving 4 bases of the junction unmatched. This CDR3 region has 13 residues. The receptor was derived from a male donor with ankylosing spondylitis. The rearrangement joins TRBV5-1 to TRBJ1-2, with 8 positions matching TRBD1. The sample consisted of blood, either unsorted or a sorted T cell fraction (not recorded which). The CDR3 loop reads CASSFGQGPGYTF. In DNA, the CDR3 is TGCGCCAGCAGCTTCGGACAGGGCCCTGGCTACACCTTC.